The clone carrying this T cell receptor (beta chain) showed up many times. Its cognate antigen is unknown. The time point denotes: patch test 2, 6 weeks after DPC sensitization. Treatment meaning: therapeutic diphenylcyclopropenone sensitization with weekly scalp DPC. Unique molecular identifiers were linked by the library to individual cDNA molecules. Study processing details: With a range of about 23,224 to 700,000, the median per sample was 95,638 TCRs. MiXCR was run by TCRdb on the RACE reads, yielding one entry per CDR3 protein. Here the V and J calls rest on TCRdb's processing, not on the authors' analysis. The sample holds tens of thousands of distinct CDR3 sequences, more than 8.5% seen once. Germline V lookup: CDR1 KGHDR, CDR2 SFDVKD. V shed 12 bases and J shed 5 bases, with 11 bases lying between them. The CDR3 length is 11 residues. The data belong to a study of human T cells and chemical hapten exposure. Study-level information: 0.01% DPC was applied to the upper back in patch tests, which were read at 6 days.

General observations from the study: There were significantly more large CDR3 similarity clusters among expanded TCRs than among controls.

The TCR comes from a woman in her thirties or forties with alopecia areata. Some clones in this sample may be carry-over from other donors' samples. V and J are TRBV24-1 and TRBJ2-3, with D perhaps being TRBD1 or TRBD2 (5 bases each). The source was whole blood, collected in connection with sensitization to the hapten diphenylcyclopropenone (DPC). CDR3 in amino acids: CASGAGDTQYF. DNA of the CDR3: TGTGCCTCCGGGGCCGGAGATACGCAGTATTTT.